The 15 T cell receptor beta chains presented below share a single source sample, sequenced in a study of early T cells in non-severe SARS-CoV-2 infection. TCRdb itself ran the 5' RACE reads through MiXCR, one entry per CDR3 protein. The sample records some 57,000 distinct CDR3 sequences, approximately 8.4% being singletons. The source material was whole blood. Every receptor here comes from an adult who was a healthcare worker with PCR-confirmed SARS-CoV-2 infection or an uninfected control (not recorded which).

The chain has TRBV20-1 and TRBJ1-1; D gene ambiguous. The CDR3 runs to 12 residues. Germline assignment: CDR1 DFQATT and CDR2 SNEGSKA (reference sequence). Between the trimmed V and J ends, which lost 3 bases and 8 bases, there was a span of 13 bases. DNA of the CDR3: TGCAGTGCTAGTGGGCCAGCCACCGAAGCTTTCTTT. Translation: CSASGPATEAFF.

This clonotype was seen more than once but under ten times. The chain couples TRBV3-1 to TRBJ1-1, with a weak D call TRBD1 (5 bases). This CDR3 spans 14 amino acids. V shed 3 bases and J shed 7 bases, with 15 bases lying between them. Looked up from germline, CDR1 is LGHDT and CDR2 is YNNKEL (reference sequence). The CDR3 sequence is CASSQRGRAFEAFF. In DNA, the CDR3 is TGTGCCAGCAGCCAGAGGGGACGGGCCTTTGAAGCTTTCTTT.

CDR3 sequence (DNA): TGTGCCAGCAGTTTGGAAACTTCCTCTGGGGCCAACGTCCTGACTTTC. This sequence encodes CASSLETSSGANVLTF. V usage is TRBV28 and J usage is TRBJ2-6; D is ambiguous. This CDR3 region has 16 residues. Trimming stripped 3 bases from V and 0 bases from J, with 9 bases between. Germline CDR1 and CDR2: MDHEN and SYDVKM. The variable domain in full, completed from reference TRBV28 and TRBJ2-6, reads DVKVTQSSRYLVKRTGEKVFLECVQDMDHENMFWYRQDPGLGLRLIYFSYDVKMKEKGDIPEGYSVSREKKERFSLILESASTNQTSMYLCASSLETSSGANVLTFGAGSRLTVL.

The chain recombines TRBV2 with TRBJ2-1; D remains ambiguous. This CDR3 is built from 14 residues. V was pared by 3 bases and J by 7 bases, with 13 bases between. CDR1 and CDR2 (germline): SNHLY, FYNNEI. CDR3 coding DNA: TGTGCCAGCAGTGACTCAGTTAGGGTGAATGAGCAGTTCTTC. Protein: CASSDSVRVNEQFF.

The table lists this clonotype with many counts. This chain uses TRBV11-2 with TRBJ2-1; D not certain. This CDR3 region has 12 residues. CDR1 SGHAT and CDR2 FQNNGV come from the germline V gene. Trimming cost V 2 bases and J 5 bases, with 4 bases left between them. The CDR3 region has the DNA TGTGCCAGCAGCTTAAGGGACAATGAGCAGTTCTTC. Its protein is CASSLRDNEQFF.

This clonotype was counted ten times or more. V usage is TRBV5-6 and J usage is TRBJ2-7; 10 positions agree with TRBD1. This CDR3 region has 14 residues. With 6 bases clipped from V and 2 bases from J, the junction kept 5 bases outside the gene matches. Germline V gene sequence: CDR1 SGHDT, CDR2 YYEEEE. This chain's CDR3 is CASTYGTGAYEQYF. The CDR3 coding sequence is TGTGCCAGCACTTATGGGACAGGGGCCTACGAGCAGTACTTC. Full variable domain (outside the CDR3, taken from reference TRBV5-6 and TRBJ2-7): DAGVTQSPTHLIKTRGQQVTLRCSPKSGHDTVSWYQQALGQGPQFIFQYYEEEERQRGNFPDRFSGHQFPNYSSELNVNALLLGDSALYLCASTYGTGAYEQYFGPGTRLTVT.

This clonotype was counted between two and nine times. This chain connects TRBV7-8 to TRBJ2-7, with TRBD1 matching 9 bases. The CDR3 spans 16 residues. The V segment lost 6 bases and the J segment 6 bases; nucleotides outside the gene matches: 15. Germline CDR1 SGHVS, CDR2 FQNEAQ. The CDR3 is CASSSEGGQGLSEQYF. For the CDR3, the DNA is TGTGCCAGCAGTTCCGAAGGGGGACAGGGATTGAGCGAGCAGTACTTC.

This clonotype was observed a few times. The chain joins TRBV3-1 to TRBJ2-5; 7 positions match TRBD1. Trimming at V came to 5 bases and at J to 5 bases, leaving 5 bases not matched to a gene. This CDR3 is built from 13 residues. Germline V gene data show CDR1 as LGHDT and CDR2 as YNNKEL (reference sequence). CDR3 sequence: CASSNGQVETQYF. In DNA, the CDR3 is TGTGCCAGCAGCAACGGACAGGTGGAGACCCAGTACTTC.

V and J are TRBV20-1 and TRBJ2-2; possibly TRBD2 for D (6 bases). CDR3 length: 15 amino acids. Germline-derived CDR1 and CDR2 are DFQATT and SNEGSKA (reference sequence). V was cut by 3 bases and J by 3 bases, with 14 bases left in between. DNA of the CDR3: TGCAGTGCTAGGGGCCCCGGGGGATACACCGGGGAGCTGTTTTTT. It translates to CSARGPGGYTGELFF.

The CDR3 is CASRAGYEQYF. The CDR3 DNA sequence: TGTGCCAGCAGAGCAGGATACGAGCAGTACTTC. V gene TRBV28 combines with J gene TRBJ2-7, with no clear D. CDR3 length: 11 amino acids. Trimming took 6 bases from V and 4 from J, leaving 7 bases between them. CDR1 and CDR2 from the germline V gene are MDHEN and SYDVKM. Full variable domain (outside the CDR3, taken from reference TRBV28 and TRBJ2-7): DVKVTQSSRYLVKRTGEKVFLECVQDMDHENMFWYRQDPGLGLRLIYFSYDVKMKEKGDIPEGYSVSREKKERFSLILESASTNQTSMYLCASRAGYEQYFGPGTRLTVT.

This clonotype turned up a few times. CDR3 loop: CASSPSGRGAYNEQFF. In nucleotides, the CDR3 is TGTGCCAGCAGCCCTAGCGGGAGAGGAGCCTACAATGAGCAGTTCTTC. This chain links TRBV5-4 with TRBJ2-1, with 10 bases that match TRBD2. Germline lookup yields CDR1 SGHNT and CDR2 YYREEE (reference sequence). The CDR3 runs 16 residues. Losses at the gene ends were 4 bases for V and 2 bases for J; bases not matched to a gene: 6.

This clonotype has ten or more counts. This chain connects TRBV25-1 to TRBJ1-1; perhaps TRBD1 as D (6 bases). V lost 3 bases to trimming and J lost 3 bases, with 8 bases between them. The CDR3 extends over 13 amino acids. Germline V gene sequence: CDR1 MGHDK, CDR2 SYGVNS. For the CDR3, the DNA is TGTGCCAGCAGTGAGCAGGGGTACACTGAAGCTTTCTTT. Translating gives CASSEQGYTEAFF.

In this sample, this clonotype turned up many times. V usage is TRBV20-1 and J usage is TRBJ1-1; D might be TRBD1 (6 bases). Germline V CDR1 and CDR2: DFQATT, SNEGSKA (reference sequence). The CDR3 contains 13 residues. Trimming pared 4 bases from V and 0 bases from J, leaving 9 bases between. The DNA of the CDR3 is TGCAGTGCTATCGGACAGCTGAACACTGAAGCTTTCTTT. Amino acids: CSAIGQLNTEAFF.

At least ten counts were recorded for this clonotype. The V gene is TRBV11-2, the J gene TRBJ2-7; D uncertain. CDR1 and CDR2 (germline): SGHAT, FQNNGV. The CDR3 consists of 13 residues. With 4 bases removed from V and 3 bases from J, the gap between germline ends came to 10 bases. CDR3 coding DNA: TGTGCCAGCAGCTCCCACCCTCGCTACGAGCAGTACTTC. This encodes CASSSHPRYEQYF. Combining the CDR3 with reference TRBV11-2 and TRBJ2-7 gives the whole variable domain EAGVAQSPRYKIIEKRQSVAFWCNPISGHATLYWYQQILGQGPKLLIQFQNNGVVDDSQLPKDRFSAERLKGVDSTLKIQPAKLEDSAVYLCASSSHPRYEQYFGPGTRLTVT.

This clonotype was found many times. The V call is TRBV24-1, the J call TRBJ2-1, with D possibly matching TRBD2 (6 bases). The length of the CDR3 is 15 residues. Germline CDR1 KGHDR, CDR2 SFDVKD. V was shortened by 2 bases and J by 9 bases, with 16 bases between the two germline ends. CDR3 region: CATSDSGLRPSEQFF. The CDR3 DNA sequence: TGTGCCACCAGTGATTCGGGACTGCGCCCCAGTGAGCAGTTCTTC.